These 18 T cell receptor beta chains share one sample of origin, sequenced in a study of technical replicates of blood from a few donors. The table came from immunoSEQ multiplex PCR; TCRdb's copy has only in-frame clones and leaves some out. The sample carries about 75,000 clones, around 97% recorded once. Sequencing input: T cells isolated from PBMCs. These receptors originate from a human donor in good health.

The gene calls are TRBV15 and TRBJ2-4; a possible D gene is TRBD2 (6 bases). This CDR3 contains 18 residues. Per germline, CDR1 LNHNV and CDR2 YYDKDF (reference sequence). Between the trimmed V and J ends, which lost 4 bases and 0 bases, there was a span of 19 bases. As DNA, the CDR3 is TGTGCCACCAGCACTACTTCGACGGGAGTGATAGCCAAAAACATTCAGTACTTC. Its translation: CATSTTSTGVIAKNIQYF.

This chain joins TRBV5-1 and TRBJ1-1; 7 bases fit TRBD1. CDR1 is SGHRS and CDR2 is YFSETQ in the germline V gene. The CDR3 is made up of 14 amino acids. The junction had 1 base not matched to a gene; V was cut back by 2 bases and J by 0 bases. The CDR3 coding sequence is TGCGCCAGCAGCTTAACAGGGGTGAACACTGAAGCTTTCTTT. Its translation is CASSLTGVNTEAFF.

This sequence joins TRBV27 and TRBJ2-7, with TRBD2 matching over 7 bases. The V and J ends lost 4 bases and 7 bases, in that order; junction bases with no gene match: 7. Per the germline V gene, CDR1 is MNHEY and CDR2 is SMNVEV (reference sequence). CDR3 length: 13 residues. This chain's CDR3 is CASSWEGRREQYF. For the CDR3, the DNA is TGTGCCAGCAGTTGGGAGGGGCGGAGGGAGCAGTACTTC.

CDR3 sequence (DNA): TGTGCCAGCAGACTCCTCGGGACTGAAGCTTTCTTT. It codes for CASRLLGTEAFF. The chain joins TRBV6-6 to TRBJ1-1; D remains ambiguous. The CDR3 loop spans 12 amino acids. Trimming left V 6 bases short and J 5 bases short, with 10 bases between. In germline, CDR1 is MNHNY, CDR2 SVGAGI (reference sequence).

The chain employs TRBV15 and TRBJ1-5; 7 bases agree with TRBD1. The CDR3 extends over 17 amino acids. Germline-derived CDR1 and CDR2 are LNHNV and YYDKDF (reference sequence). The trim removed 5 bases at V and 5 bases at J, leaving 15 bases unmatched. DNA for the CDR3: TGTGCCACCAGCGATAACGAAGGACAGGCCAAGGATCAGCCCCAGCATTTT. This translates into CATSDNEGQAKDQPQHF.

This clone was observed once. The rearrangement links TRBV4-1 to TRBJ2-5; 9 bases are a match to TRBD1. The germline V gene has CDR1 MGHRA and CDR2 YSYEKL. V lost 4 bases and J lost 3; bases outside the gene matches: 9. The CDR3 extends over 16 amino acids. CDR3 DNA: TGCGCCAGCAGCCTTAGGACAGGGGCGGGGAAAGAGACCCAGTACTTC. Its translation is CASSLRTGAGKETQYF.

The chain is built from TRBV30 and TRBJ2-1; 11 bases align to TRBD2. V lost 3 bases and J lost 5; bases outside the gene matches: 3. The CDR3 runs to 14 residues. From germline, CDR1 is GTSNPN and CDR2 SVGIG (reference sequence). CDR3 coding DNA: TGTGCCTGGAGCGCGGGACTAGCGGACAATGAGCAGTTCTTC. Translated, it gives CAWSAGLADNEQFF.

The rearrangement uses TRBV21-1 and TRBJ2-7; the DNA was not used to check the table's D call, TRBD2. TRBV21-1 is recorded as a pseudogene. The CDR3 is made up of 13 amino acids. CDR3 sequence (DNA): TGTGCCAGCAGCAAAATTGGGGGGTACGAGCAGTACTTC. Its protein is CASSKIGGYEQYF.

J is TRBJ2-4 and V is TRBV28, with 8 bases aligning to TRBD2. The germline CDR1 and CDR2 sequences are MDHEN and SYDVKM. The CDR3 sequence is 17 residues long. V was pared by 4 bases and J by 1 base, with 9 bases of the junction left unmatched. As DNA, the CDR3 is TGTGCCAGCAGTTCGCGGGGGGTAATCCTCGCCAAAAACATTCAGTACTTC. Translated, it gives CASSSRGVILAKNIQYF.

The rearrangement joins TRBV6-5 to TRBJ1-2; perhaps TRBD1 as D (6 bases). CDR3 length: 13 amino acids. CDR1 and CDR2 (germline): MNHEY, SVGAGI. The germline V and J ends were trimmed by 5 bases and 6 bases, with 13 bases remaining between them. Written as DNA, the CDR3 is TGTGCCAGCAGTAGACGGACAGTCGATGGCTACACCTTC. As protein: CASSRRTVDGYTF.

This chain joins TRBV4-2 and TRBJ2-7; the D is unclear. Germline V gives CDR1 LGHNA, CDR2 YNFKEQ. Between the trimmed V and J ends, which lost 0 bases and 4 bases, there was a span of 10 bases. The CDR3 loop spans 14 amino acids. CDR3 nucleotide sequence: TGTGCCAGCAGCCAAGAGGCCTTCTCATACGAGCAGTACTTC. Translating it yields CASSQEAFSYEQYF.

Here the CDR3 reads CASRDSGTSFHEQYF. The CDR3, as DNA: TGTGCCAGCAGGGATTCCGGGACTAGTTTCCACGAGCAGTACTTC. The chain joins TRBV28 to TRBJ2-7, with 8 bases aligning to TRBD2. Per the germline V gene, CDR1 is MDHEN and CDR2 is SYDVKM. There are 15 residues in the CDR3. V was pared by 6 bases and J by 5 bases, with 12 bases of the junction left unmatched.

The rearrangement joins TRBV5-1 to TRBJ1-4; 12 nucleotides agree with TRBD1. With V trimmed by 0 bases and J by 7 bases, 4 bases remained unmatched. This CDR3 has 16 amino acids. Looked up from germline, CDR1 is SGHRS and CDR2 is YFSETQ. The CDR3 DNA reads TGCGCCAGCAGCTTGGCCCCGGGACAGGGGGCTGAAAAACTGTTTTTT. Amino acids: CASSLAPGQGAEKLFF.

The rearrangement joins TRBV7-3 to TRBJ2-1; 15 nucleotides align to TRBD2. CDR1 and CDR2 (germline): SGHTA, FQGTGA. V shed 4 bases, J shed 6 bases, and the junction held 10 bases outside the gene matches. This CDR3 region has 18 residues. CDR3 amino acids: CASSSPHGLAGGFNEQFF. The CDR3 nucleotides are TGTGCCAGCAGCTCCCCCCACGGACTAGCGGGAGGGTTCAATGAGCAGTTCTTC.

The chain carries TRBV6-6 and TRBJ1-3; D is uncertain. Per germline, CDR1 MNHNY and CDR2 SVGAGI (reference sequence). V lost 2 bases, J lost 7 bases, and 18 bases lay in between. The CDR3 contains 16 residues. This chain's CDR3 is CASSYKERPNGNTIYF. Written as DNA, the CDR3 is TGTGCCAGCAGTTACAAAGAACGGCCCAACGGGAACACCATATATTTT.

The chain has TRBV6-1 and TRBJ2-3, with D maybe TRBD2 (5 bases). Deletions cut 6 bases from V and 2 bases from J, with 12 bases between. Germline CDR1 is MNHNS and CDR2 is SASEGT. The CDR3 is made up of 14 amino acids. The DNA for the CDR3 is TGTGCCAGCAGGGCCGGGATAACCACAGATACGCAGTATTTT. Amino acids: CASRAGITTDTQYF.

The chain is built from TRBV27 and TRBJ2-7; 8 bases agree with TRBD1. This CDR3 contains 14 residues. V was clipped by 5 bases and J by 6 bases; unmatched bases: 9. The germline V gene has CDR1 MNHEY and CDR2 SMNVEV (reference sequence). The CDR3 loop reads CASSASLTGVEQYF. CDR3 bases: TGTGCCAGCAGTGCCTCCTTGACAGGGGTCGAGCAGTACTTC.

This sequence joins TRBV5-4 and TRBJ2-7; D call uncertain. CDR3 length: 15 residues. CDR1 and CDR2 from the germline V gene are SGHNT and YYREEE (reference sequence). The V end was cut by 0 bases, the J end by 0 bases, with 10 bases between. CDR3 in amino acids: CASSLATSSSYEQYF. The CDR3 coding sequence is TGTGCCAGCAGCTTGGCTACTTCGAGCTCCTACGAGCAGTACTTC.